Each of the 8 T cell receptor beta chains below was sequenced from the same sample in a study of blood T cells in healthy people across ages. Alongside a J-beta primer mix, a sample-barcoded 5' primer served in a second PCR lasting 7 to 11 cycles. TCRdb recomputed calls from the 5' RACE reads with MiXCR, one row per CDR3 protein. This sample yields 1.5 million to 2 million distinct CDR3 sequences, of which over 25% are seen a single time; about 7.7% belongs to the top ten. Input material: blood. All receptors come from a woman in her twenties or thirties in good health.

The chain couples TRBV7-9 to TRBJ1-5, with D perhaps TRBD1 (6 bases). Germline CDR1 and CDR2: SEHNR and FQNEAQ (reference sequence). The ends were cut back, 5 bases at V and 1 base at J, with 18 bases in the middle. The CDR3 runs 17 residues. CDR3 region: CASSRWGGVESNQPQHF. In DNA form, the CDR3 reads TGTGCCAGCAGCCGGTGGGGGGGCGTCGAAAGCAATCAGCCCCAGCATTTT.

As concerns this clonotype: Mismatch with germline at one junction end may stem from a read error. The chain links TRBV9 to TRBJ2-3; 11 bases match TRBD2. Germline CDR1 is SGDLS and CDR2 is YYNGEE. The CDR3 has 17 amino acids. The CDR3 nucleotides read TGTGCCGGCAGCGCTTCTAGCGGGAGGAATGGAGAAGATACGCAGTATTTT. This sequence encodes CAGSASSGRNGEDTQYF.

The chain links TRBV3-1 to TRBJ2-3; 8 nucleotides match TRBD2. In germline, CDR1 is LGHDT, CDR2 YNNKEL (reference sequence). This CDR3 has 16 residues. V trimming: 8 bases; J trimming: 0 bases; junction bases outside the gene matches: 10. The CDR3 here is CASSQWTSRSTDTQYF. In DNA form, the CDR3 reads TGTGCCAGCTCCCAGTGGACTAGCCGCAGCACAGATACGCAGTATTTT.

The chain uses TRBV6-2 or TRBV6-3 and TRBJ1-4; D unclear. V lost 0 bases, J lost 7 bases, and 18 bases lay in between. Germline-derived CDR1 and CDR2 are MNHEY and SVGEGT. The CDR3 runs to 17 residues. The CDR3 loop is CASSYSRDSPSVEKLFF. In DNA, the CDR3 is TGTGCCAGCAGTTACTCGAGAGATTCGCCCTCAGTTGAAAAACTGTTTTTT.

This sequence joins TRBV18 and TRBJ2-5, with 7 bases matching TRBD1. V shed 2 bases, J shed 5 bases, and the junction held 11 bases outside the gene matches. The CDR3 sequence is 16 residues long. Germline assignment: CDR1 KGHSH and CDR2 LQKENI. For the CDR3, the DNA is TGTGCCAGCTCACCATTGAGACCGGGACAGAGGGAGACCCAGTACTTC. This codes for CASSPLRPGQRETQYF.

On this clonotype: A junction end diverges from the germline sequence, so it may reflect a read error. CDR3 DNA sequence: TGTGTCAGCAGCCTACAAACAGTAAAAGAGACCCAGTACTTC. Translation: CVSSLQTVKETQYF. The chain is built from TRBV7-2 and TRBJ2-5; D is unresolved. Germline assignment: CDR1 SGHTA and CDR2 FQGNSA. The CDR3 extends over 14 amino acids.

The chain carries TRBV18 and TRBJ2-3, with 9 bases that match TRBD2. This CDR3 contains 14 residues. Germline CDR1 reads KGHSH; CDR2 reads LQKENI. With V trimmed by 0 bases and J by 10 bases, 5 bases remained unmatched. The CDR3 nucleotides are TGTGCCAGCTCACCACCGATCCTAGCGGGGTCGCAGTATTTT. Translation gives CASSPPILAGSQYF.

The chain carries TRBV6-6 and TRBJ2-5; perhaps TRBD1 as D (6 bases). The end of the DNA is better explained by TRBJ2-7, so the J call may be wrong. Germline CDR1 reads MNHNY; CDR2 reads SVGAGI (reference sequence). The CDR3 totals 14 residues. The CDR3 DNA follows: TGTGCCAGCAGTATCGACAGGTGGGGGAACGAGCAGTACTTC. Translating it yields CASSIDRWGNEQYF.